The clone carrying this TCR beta chain was picked up many times. RNA transcripts yielded amplified TCR beta CDR3 regions. Initially, a first-round RT-PCR of the TCR CDR3 employed the HTBI primer set. Using its own MiXCR run on the multiplex PCR reads, TCRdb lists one record per CDR3 protein. The sample records a few hundred thousand distinct CDR3 sequences, 14% to 15% being singletons. The CDR3 has 17 amino acids. J gave up 4 bases and V 4 bases, and 4 bases lay outside the gene matches. Germline-derived CDR1 and CDR2 are KGHDR and SFDVKD. The entry originates in a study of T cells in Graves' hyperthyroidism and ophthalmopathy.

The clonotype comes from a woman aged 25 to 39 with Graves' hyperthyroidism. V and J are TRBV24-1 and TRBJ2-1; TRBD2 matches 15 bases. The specimen was blood. CDR3 residues: CATSELGLAGGYNEQFF. The CDR3, as DNA: TGTGCCACCAGTGAATTGGGACTAGCGGGAGGTTACAATGAGCAGTTCTTC.